This T cell receptor (beta chain) appears in the sequencing data of a study of T cell repertoires in cytomegalovirus infection. Study-level information: CMV infection plus the matching HLA type was flagged by public TCR beta signatures.

The junction had 7 bases not matched to a gene; V was cut back by 5 bases and J by 6 bases. This CDR3 comprises 14 residues. Per the germline V gene, CDR1 is MGHRA and CDR2 is YSYEKL. Findings and limits, study-wide: The study identified carriers of CMV plus the relevant HLA from cumulative public TCR beta family frequency.

Notes on this clonotype: Its antigen is not known.

TCRdb fed the reads into MiXCR, producing one record per CDR3 protein. The data show approximately 260,000 distinct CDR3 sequences, with less than 25% seen just once and roughly a fifth held by the top ten. This TCR was recovered from a human donor in good health (CMV status not recorded). Some clones in this sample may be carry-over from other donors' samples. Sequencing used cultured PBMCs, obtained from culture after CMV antigen stimulation. The chain uses TRBV4-1 and TRBJ2-7; the match to TRBD2 covers 10 bases. CDR3 protein: CASSTAGGFLEQYF. CDR3 sequence (DNA): TGCGCCAGCAGCACAGCGGGAGGGTTCCTCGAGCAGTACTTC.